The entry that follows covers one TCR beta chain sequence. In the PCR, 60 Vbeta and 13 Jbeta primers were used. Assay used: immunoSEQ multiplex PCR; TCRdb lists only in-frame clones, some missing. This sample has about 160,000 clones, with more than 65% found just once. Unmatched junction bases numbered 14, after V lost 5 bases and J lost 9 bases. Germline lookup yields CDR1 SNHLY and CDR2 FYNNEI. There are 17 residues in the CDR3. The data derive from a study of cytomegalovirus exposure and HLA in healthy donors. Healthy bone marrow donors made up the donors. The material sequenced was PBMCs. The TCR was taken from a woman in her forties or fifties in good health and CMV-seronegative. This chain joins TRBV2 and TRBJ2-3, with 13 bases identical to TRBD2. CDR3 DNA sequence: TGTGCCAGCAGTCCTGGGACTAGCGGGACCGCGGCTGACACGCAGTATTTT. This translates into CASSPGTSGTAADTQYF.